This T cell receptor (beta chain) was recovered during a study of blood T cell repertoires in COVID-19. Across the whole study: The United States, Italy and Spain were the sources of the acute and convalescent COVID-19 samples.

Only in-frame clones appear in the TCRdb table, and some are missing; sequencing was by immunoSEQ multiplex PCR. The sample carries 200,000 to 250,000 clones, about 93% recorded once. The clonotype comes from a woman younger than 35 who had recovered from COVID-19. The specimen was PBMCs or T cells enriched from blood (not recorded which).

CDR3 sequence: CASSYGGSGVPSTDTQYF. The CDR3 DNA reads TGTGCCAGCAGTTACGGCGGTAGCGGGGTCCCTAGCACAGATACGCAGTATTTT. The chain recombines TRBV6-2 or TRBV6-3 with TRBJ2-3; 8 bases map to TRBD2. With 2 bases clipped from V and 0 bases from J, the junction kept 10 bases outside the gene matches. This CDR3 spans 18 amino acids. Per the germline V gene, CDR1 is MNHEY and CDR2 is SVGEGT.